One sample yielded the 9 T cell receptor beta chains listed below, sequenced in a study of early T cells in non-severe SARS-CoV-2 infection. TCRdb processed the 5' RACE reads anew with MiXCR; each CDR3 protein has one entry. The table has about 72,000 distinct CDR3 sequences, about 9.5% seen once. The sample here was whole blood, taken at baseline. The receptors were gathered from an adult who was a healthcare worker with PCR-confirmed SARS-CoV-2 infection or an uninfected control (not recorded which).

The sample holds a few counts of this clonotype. CDR3 bases: TGTGCCAGCTCACCACCGCGGCTAATGAACACTGAAGCTTTCTTT. Amino acid sequence: CASSPPRLMNTEAFF. The chain recombines TRBV18 with TRBJ1-1; no clear D. Germline V lookup: CDR1 KGHSH, CDR2 LQKENI. Deletions cut 0 bases from V and 0 bases from J, with 8 bases between. The CDR3 runs to 15 residues. The variable domain in full, with the rest retrieved from reference TRBV18 and TRBJ1-1, is NAGVMQNPRHLVRRRGQEARLRCSPMKGHSHVYWYRQLPEEGLKFMVYLQKENIIDESGMPKERFSAEFPKEGPSILRIQQVVRGDSAAYFCASSPPRLMNTEAFFGQGTRLTVV.

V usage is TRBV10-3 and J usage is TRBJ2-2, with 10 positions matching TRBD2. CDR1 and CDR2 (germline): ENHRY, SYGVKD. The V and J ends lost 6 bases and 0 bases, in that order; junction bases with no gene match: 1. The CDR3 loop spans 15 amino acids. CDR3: CAIRGLAANTGELFF. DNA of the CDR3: TGTGCCATCAGAGGACTAGCGGCGAACACCGGGGAGCTGTTTTTT.

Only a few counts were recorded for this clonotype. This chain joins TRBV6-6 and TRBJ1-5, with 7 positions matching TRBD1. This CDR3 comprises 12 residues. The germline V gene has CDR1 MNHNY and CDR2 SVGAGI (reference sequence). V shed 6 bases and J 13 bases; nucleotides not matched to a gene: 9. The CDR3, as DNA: TGTGCCAGCAGAGAAGGACAGGCCGGGCAGCATTTT. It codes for CASREGQAGQHF.

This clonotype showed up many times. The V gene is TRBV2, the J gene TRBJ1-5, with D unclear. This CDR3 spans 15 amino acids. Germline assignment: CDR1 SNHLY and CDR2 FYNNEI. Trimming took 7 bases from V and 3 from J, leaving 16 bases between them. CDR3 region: CASTFFVGVNQPQHF. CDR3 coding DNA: TGTGCCAGCACCTTTTTCGTTGGGGTCAATCAGCCCCAGCATTTT.

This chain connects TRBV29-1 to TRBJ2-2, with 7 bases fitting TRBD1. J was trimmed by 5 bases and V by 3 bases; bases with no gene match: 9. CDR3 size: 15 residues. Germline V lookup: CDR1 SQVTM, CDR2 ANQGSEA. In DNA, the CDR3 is TGCAGCGTTGACGGGCGACAGGGTCGGACCGGGGAGCTGTTTTTT. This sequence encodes CSVDGRQGRTGELFF.

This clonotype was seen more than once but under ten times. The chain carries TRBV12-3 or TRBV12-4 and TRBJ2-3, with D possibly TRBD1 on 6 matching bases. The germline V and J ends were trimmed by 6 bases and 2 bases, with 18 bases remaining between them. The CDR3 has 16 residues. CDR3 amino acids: CASSKTGFGFTDTQYF. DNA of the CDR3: TGTGCCAGCAGCAAAACAGGGTTTGGATTCACAGATACGCAGTATTTT.

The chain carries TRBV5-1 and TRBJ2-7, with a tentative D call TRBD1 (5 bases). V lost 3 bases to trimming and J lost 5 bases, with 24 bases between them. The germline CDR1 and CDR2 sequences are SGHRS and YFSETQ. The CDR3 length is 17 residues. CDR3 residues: CASSSISDTPWSHEQYF. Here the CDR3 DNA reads TGCGCCAGCAGCTCAATCTCGGACACCCCATGGTCCCACGAGCAGTACTTC.

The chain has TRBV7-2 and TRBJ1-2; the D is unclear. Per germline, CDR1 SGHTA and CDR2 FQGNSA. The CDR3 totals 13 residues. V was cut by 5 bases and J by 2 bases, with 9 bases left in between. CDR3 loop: CASSLDPNYGYTF. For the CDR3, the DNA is TGTGCCAGCAGCCTCGACCCGAACTATGGCTACACCTTC. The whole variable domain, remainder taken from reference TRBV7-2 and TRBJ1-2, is GAGVSQSPSNKVTEKGKDVELRCDPISGHTALYWYRQSLGQGLEFLIYFQGNSAPDKSGLPSDRFSAERTGGSVSTLTIQRTQQEDSAVYLCASSLDPNYGYTFGSGTRLTVV.

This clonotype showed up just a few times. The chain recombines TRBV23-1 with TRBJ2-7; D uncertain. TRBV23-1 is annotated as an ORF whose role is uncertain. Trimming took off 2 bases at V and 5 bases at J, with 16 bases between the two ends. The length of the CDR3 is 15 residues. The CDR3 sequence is CASSQRAPDADEQYF. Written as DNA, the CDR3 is TGCGCCAGCAGTCAAAGGGCCCCGGACGCGGACGAGCAGTACTTC.